These T cell receptor beta chains were read from a single sample in a study of blood T cell repertoires in COVID-19. Produced via immunoSEQ multiplex PCR; TCRdb's table is partial and in-frame only. The sample carries about 270,000 clones, less than 85% recorded once. Sequencing used peripheral blood. These receptors were collected from a woman younger than 35 with acute or convalescent COVID-19. Each CDR3 is given with its conserved first and last residue. Expanded clones get a size class; other rows say once, few or many, or leave the size out.

j_call clone_size v_call cdr3_aa
TRBJ1-1 - TRBV6-5 CASRLGPERAWEAFF
TRBJ2-3 - TRBV5-6 CASSQPNSGSRTDTQYF
TRBJ2-5 - TRBV19 CASSIQGWGGTQYF
TRBJ2-7 - TRBV28 CASSSPTSGVYEQYF
TRBJ1-5 - TRBV6-5 CAKGQINQPQHF
TRBJ2-6 once TRBV9 CASSSLAGGTGANVLTF
TRBJ2-1 - TRBV6-2/TRBV6-3 CASSYTIAGVSYNEQFF
TRBJ2-7 - TRBV4-2 CASSRGRDRGDYEQYF
TRBJ2-7 few TRBV7-2 CASSLGRTYEQYF
TRBJ1-5 - TRBV19 CASSMIIGGQPQHF
TRBJ2-5 - TRBV7-9 CASSSSTGYETQYF
TRBJ2-1 once TRBV2 CASSPSGTSSHEQFF
TRBJ2-1 - TRBV5-1 CASSLVFALAEHNEQFF
TRBJ1-3 - TRBV19 CASTVQGAPNTIYF
TRBJ2-6 - TRBV27 CASSILYSGANVLTF
TRBJ1-5 - TRBV5-6 CASSLGTTSNQPQHF
TRBJ1-2 - TRBV30 CAWSGGRVYRDYGYTF
TRBJ2-3 - TRBV5-5 CASSPGTSDTQYF
TRBJ1-1 - TRBV11-2 CASSRQGTAEAFF
TRBJ2-2 once TRBV9 CASSVRGAGELFF
TRBJ2-1 - TRBV6-5 CASSWVGAGAEQFF
TRBJ2-7 - TRBV18 CASSPIATEHEQYF
TRBJ2-2 - TRBV2 CASLDTDSGTGELFF
TRBJ2-1 - TRBV6-6 CASSQGTAYNEQFF
TRBJ2-1 - TRBV4-1 CASSLGTGNNEQFF
TRBJ1-2 - TRBV30 CAWSNQGGIYGYTF
TRBJ1-4 few TRBV9 CASSPRTGGGEKLFF
TRBJ2-7 - TRBV20-1 CSARSAVEQYF
TRBJ2-7 - TRBV5-1 CASSLARRDLSYEQYF